This TCR beta chain was identified in a study of brain T cells in children with intractable seizures. As to time point: blood from clinic visit 5 months post-surgery; TSC patient then seizure free. Surgery cases with the highest brain T cell transcript signatures were chosen for sequencing. At least one anti-epileptic drug was given before surgery. As to this clone: Its target is not known.

Assay: immunoSEQ multiplex PCR; the TCRdb copy retains only in-frame clones and omits some. The data contain 300,000 to 400,000 clones, about 93% of them singletons. Whole-study results and caveats: Pre-surgery blood may have been undersampled, hiding some clones. Only CDR3 sequence similarity suggested viral specificity, without known HCMV serostatus.

The germline gives CDR1 SGHTS, CDR2 YDEGEE. This CDR3 is 15 amino acids long. The ends lost 4 bases at V and 4 bases at J; junction bases unmatched: 6. The input for sequencing was peripheral blood, taken roughly 5 months after surgery. This TCR was recovered from a boy younger than two with tuberous sclerosis and intractable seizures. J is TRBJ2-1 and V is TRBV5-8; TRBD2 matches 9 bases. Written as DNA, the CDR3 is TGTGCCAGCAGCAGTAGCGGGGGCGCGTACAATGAGCAGTTCTTC. It yields the protein CASSSSGGAYNEQFF.